The following is a T cell receptor (beta chain) sequence with its context. Its target is unknown. This sample was included in a study of T cells in Graves' hyperthyroidism and ophthalmopathy. Whole-study results and caveats: A 13 V-J model separated ophthalmopathy from stable hyperthyroidism.

Criteria for exclusion of patients were uncontrolled infection, other autoimmune disease, pregnancy or lactation. The CDR3 runs 16 residues. Germline lookup yields CDR1 MNHNS and CDR2 SASEGT. With V trimmed by 5 bases and J by 1 base, 11 bases remained unmatched. TCR beta CDR3 regions were amplified from RNA. With the HTBI primer set, the TCR CDR3 went through a first round of RT-PCR. From the multiplex PCR reads, TCRdb called clonotypes with MiXCR, one entry per CDR3 protein. The sample lists 500,000 to 800,000 distinct CDR3 sequences, nearly 45% occurring once. The TCR comes from an adult man with Graves' disease, either hyperthyroidism or ophthalmopathy (not recorded which). Specimen: peripheral blood or thyroid tissue (not recorded which). The chain uses TRBV6-1 and TRBJ2-7, with 7 bases lining up with TRBD1. Here the CDR3 reads CASSYPRQGPSYEQYF. CDR3 nucleotide sequence: TGTGCCAGCAGTTACCCAAGACAGGGACCGTCCTACGAGCAGTACTTC.